This T cell receptor (beta chain) was sequenced in a study of T cells in Graves' hyperthyroidism and ophthalmopathy. Study-level results: Ophthalmopathy was identified by the model a median 6.5 months ahead of onset.

Those with hyperthyroidism were 18 to 65 years old, newly diagnosed, and ill for under 2 months. Diagnosing involved the use of clinical symptoms, serum thyroxine and TRAb, thyroid ultrasound and orbital computed tomography. This clonotype has only a few counts. Its antigen is not identified. V dropped 1 base and J dropped 1 base, with 7 bases sitting between them. From germline, CDR1 is KGHSH and CDR2 LQKENI. CDR3 length equals 14 residues. RNA transcripts served as the template for amplifying TCR beta CDR3 regions. The HTBI primer set drove a first-round RT-PCR of the TCR CDR3. In TCRdb, the multiplex PCR reads were re-called with MiXCR into one record per CDR3 protein. The sample lists about 680,000 distinct CDR3 sequences, 35% occurring once.

The chain links TRBV18 to TRBJ1-1; a weak D match, TRBD1 (5 bases). The sequence was collected from a woman between 40 and 55 years old with Graves' hyperthyroidism. Sample: blood. For the CDR3, the DNA is TGTGCCAGCTCACCACTAGGGGCGAACACTGAAGCTTTCTTT. Translated: CASSPLGANTEAFF. The whole variable domain, filled in from reference TRBV18 and TRBJ1-1, reads NAGVMQNPRHLVRRRGQEARLRCSPMKGHSHVYWYRQLPEEGLKFMVYLQKENIIDESGMPKERFSAEFPKEGPSILRIQQVVRGDSAAYFCASSPLGANTEAFFGQGTRLTVV.